This passage covers 30 T cell receptor beta chains from one sample sequenced in a study of CD4+ T cells in melanoma. Here immunoSEQ multiplex PCR was the method, and the copy in TCRdb shows in-frame clones only, minus some. The sample consists of 20,000 to 25,000 clones, more than 65% of them appearing once. Sequencing was carried out using cells from a culture (not recorded whether cultured in vitro). The receptors derive from a human donor with melanoma.

V is TRBV23-1 and J is TRBJ2-2; 7 nucleotides agree with TRBD1. TRBV23-1 is marked as an open reading frame, function uncertain. The CDR3 extends over 18 amino acids. The V and J ends lost 4 bases and 4 bases, in that order; junction bases with no gene match: 15. CDR3 nucleotides: TGCGCCAGCAGTCCCCGAGACAGGGAGAATCTGGGCACCGGGGAGCTGTTTTTT. It specifies CASSPRDRENLGTGELFF.

The chain carries TRBV6-6 and TRBJ1-5, with 10 bases aligning to TRBD1. Germline assignment: CDR1 MNHNY and CDR2 SVGAGI (reference sequence). V lost 5 bases, J lost 4 bases, and 8 bases stayed unmatched. The CDR3 loop spans 16 amino acids. CDR3 region: CASSPYRDRGNQPQHF. In nucleotides, the CDR3 is TGTGCCAGCAGTCCATACCGGGACAGGGGAAATCAGCCCCAGCATTTT.

The chain has TRBV4-1 and TRBJ2-1; 7 positions match TRBD1. CDR1 and CDR2 from the germline V gene are MGHRA and YSYEKL. The CDR3 sequence is 19 residues long. With V trimmed by 3 bases and J by 4 bases, 18 bases remained unmatched. DNA for the CDR3: TGCGCCAGCAGCCATAGAAGTTTCCGGGACAGAGATTTATACAATGAGCAGTTCTTC. Translation: CASSHRSFRDRDLYNEQFF.

The J gene is TRBJ1-4, the V gene TRBV5-1; D gene uncertain. Trimming cost V 1 base and J 8 bases, with 9 bases left between them. The germline gives CDR1 SGHRS, CDR2 YFSETQ. The CDR3 length is 13 residues. The CDR3 DNA reads as TGCGCCAGCAGCTTGTCTGGGTGGGAAAAACTGTTTTTT. This translates into CASSLSGWEKLFF. The full variable domain, with the rest looked up from reference TRBV5-1 and TRBJ1-4, is KAGVTQTPRYLIKTRGQQVTLSCSPISGHRSVSWYQQTPGQGLQFLFEYFSETQRNKGNFPGRFSGRQFSNSRSEMNVSTLELGDSALYLCASSLSGWEKLFFGSGTQLSVL.

The J gene is TRBJ1-1, the V gene TRBV18, with a weak D call TRBD1 (5 bases). Trimming removed 7 bases at V and 4 bases at J, with 16 bases between. The CDR3 has 14 residues. Germline CDR1 is KGHSH and CDR2 is LQKENI. The CDR3 loop is CASLQQAAGTEAFF. The CDR3 DNA is TGTGCCAGCTTACAACAGGCGGCCGGCACTGAAGCTTTCTTT.

The CDR3 DNA reads as TGTGCCAGCAGCGTAACGCACACCTCGGGCACCGGGGAGCTGTTTTTT. It encodes CASSVTHTSGTGELFF. The chain employs TRBV9 and TRBJ2-2; D is undetermined. This CDR3 comprises 16 residues. The germline V gene encodes CDR1 SGDLS and CDR2 YYNGEE. Trimming stripped 1 base from V and 4 bases from J, with 14 bases between.

The sample holds one count of this clone. CDR3 nucleotide sequence: TGCAGCGTTCAATACCCCACCGGGACAGGGGGTTCACCCCTCCACTTT. Translation: CSVQYPTGTGGSPLHF. The gene calls are TRBV29-1 and TRBJ1-6; 11 positions match TRBD1. In germline, CDR1 is SQVTM, CDR2 ANQGSEA. This CDR3 region has 16 residues. With 5 bases clipped from V and 9 bases from J, the junction kept 12 bases outside the gene matches.

The rearrangement links TRBV7-9 to TRBJ1-6, with D maybe TRBD1 (5 bases). Germline values: CDR1 SEHNR, CDR2 FQNEAQ (reference sequence). The CDR3 runs 17 residues. The V gene lost 1 base and the J gene lost 5 bases, with 15 bases spanning the gap. The CDR3 coding sequence is TGTGCCAGCAGCTTAGGTAAGGGGAGCTTGAATAATTCACCCCTCCACTTT. Translating gives CASSLGKGSLNNSPLHF.

CDR3 in DNA: TGTGCCAGTAGTATAGATCGCGGGGGTAGAGGCACCGGGGAGCTGTTTTTT. It is translated as CASSIDRGGRGTGELFF. The chain employs TRBV19 and TRBJ2-2; 7 nucleotides match TRBD2. The CDR3 is made up of 17 amino acids. The ends lost 0 bases at V and 4 bases at J; junction bases unmatched: 8. Germline CDR1 and CDR2: LNHDA and SQIVND (reference sequence).

The gene calls are TRBV5-1 and TRBJ1-1; 9 bases align to TRBD1. CDR1 and CDR2 from the germline V gene are SGHRS and YFSETQ. V dropped 2 bases and J dropped 0; count of bases not matched to a gene: 5. CDR3 length: 16 residues. DNA of the CDR3: TGCGCCAGCAGCTTCTGGACAGGGGCCATGAACACTGAAGCTTTCTTT. This sequence encodes CASSFWTGAMNTEAFF.

This chain joins TRBV6-6 and TRBJ1-4; no clear D gene. Germline values: CDR1 MNHNY, CDR2 SVGAGI (reference sequence). The CDR3 totals 14 residues. The germline V and J ends were trimmed by 5 bases and 8 bases, with 15 bases remaining between them. CDR3 protein: CASSLSAGREKLFF. The CDR3 coding sequence is TGTGCCAGCAGTCTCAGCGCAGGAAGGGAAAAACTGTTTTTT.

The chain is built from TRBV5-4 and TRBJ1-2, with TRBD1 matching over 10 bases. With 5 bases clipped from V and 11 bases from J, the junction kept 15 bases outside the gene matches. Germline V lookup: CDR1 SGHNT, CDR2 YYREEE (reference sequence). The CDR3 has 15 amino acids. CDR3 loop: CASSLGGTGDFHYTF. CDR3 sequence (DNA): TGTGCCAGCAGTTTAGGCGGGACAGGGGACTTCCATTACACCTTC.

The chain couples TRBV19 to TRBJ2-7; 9 nucleotides agree with TRBD1. This CDR3 region has 16 residues. V trimming: 6 bases; J trimming: 6 bases; junction bases outside the gene matches: 15. Germline V CDR1 and CDR2: LNHDA, SQIVND (reference sequence). The CDR3 DNA sequence: TGTGCCAGTAGCGCACTGGGGACAGGGATGGATAGCGAGCAGTACTTC. Its translation: CASSALGTGMDSEQYF.

The chain couples TRBV19 to TRBJ1-6; 7 bases match TRBD1. The CDR3 covers 15 residues. Trimming removed 6 bases from V and 6 bases from J; junction bases left unmatched: 8. Per germline, CDR1 LNHDA and CDR2 SQIVND (reference sequence). Written as DNA, the CDR3 is TGTGCCAGTAGCCCGATGGGGACAGTTAATTCACCCCTCCACTTT. Its translation is CASSPMGTVNSPLHF.

V gene TRBV7-4 combines with J gene TRBJ2-1, with 7 bases aligning to TRBD2. The CDR3 spans 19 residues. CDR1 SGHVT and CDR2 SQSDAQ come from the germline V gene. V lost 1 base to trimming and J lost 6 bases; unmatched junction nucleotides: 18. The CDR3: CASSLVPRRRSGRTNEQFF. DNA of the CDR3: TGTGCCAGCAGCTTAGTACCCCGCAGGCGTAGCGGGCGAACCAATGAGCAGTTCTTC.

The chain links TRBV6-1 to TRBJ2-7; 7 bases are shared with TRBD2. The CDR3 covers 16 residues. Germline loops: CDR1 MNHNS, CDR2 SASEGT. V shed 4 bases and J 2 bases; nucleotides not matched to a gene: 11. DNA of the CDR3: TGTGCCAGCAGTGTCGGGTGGAGCGGGGCGACCTACGAGCAGTACTTC. Translation: CASSVGWSGATYEQYF.

V is TRBV4-2 and J is TRBJ1-2; D may be TRBD1 (5 bases). Germline CDR1 is LGHNA and CDR2 is YNFKEQ. With 1 base removed from V and 4 bases from J, the gap between germline ends came to 7 bases. This CDR3 has 13 amino acids. CDR3 nucleotides: TGTGCCAGCAGCCAAGTGGGGGGCTATGGCTACACCTTC. Encoded protein: CASSQVGGYGYTF.

The CDR3 DNA follows: TGTGCCAGCAGCTTGCGTCGTAGCTCCTATAATTCACCCCTCCACTTT. Translating gives CASSLRRSSYNSPLHF. This chain connects TRBV5-4 to TRBJ1-6, with no clear D. V was trimmed by 1 base and J by 0 bases, leaving 8 bases between them. This CDR3 has 16 amino acids. Germline lookup yields CDR1 SGHNT and CDR2 YYREEE (reference sequence).

This chain uses TRBV30 with TRBJ1-3, with D possibly TRBD1 on 6 matching bases. The CDR3 has 16 residues. V lost 0 bases and J lost 0, with 12 bases in between. From germline, CDR1 is GTSNPN and CDR2 SVGIG (reference sequence). The CDR3 is CAWSVSGGVSGNTIYF. CDR3 DNA sequence: TGTGCCTGGAGTGTATCGGGGGGCGTCTCTGGAAACACCATATATTTT. Complete variable domain (other parts from reference TRBV30 and TRBJ1-3): SQTIHQWPATLVQPVGSPLSLECTVEGTSNPNLYWYRQAAGRGLQLLFYSVGIGQISSEVPQNLSASRPQDRQFILSSKKLLLSDSGFYLCAWSVSGGVSGNTIYFGEGSWLTVV.

J is TRBJ1-2 and V is TRBV4-1; D not certain. Trimming removed 1 base at V and 0 bases at J, with 6 bases between. This CDR3 is built from 14 residues. Per germline, CDR1 MGHRA and CDR2 YSYEKL. The CDR3 region is CASSQVAANYGYTF. CDR3 in DNA: TGCGCCAGCAGCCAAGTGGCTGCTAACTATGGCTACACCTTC.

This chain links TRBV11-2 with TRBJ2-7; a possible D gene is TRBD2 (5 bases). The germline V gene encodes CDR1 SGHAT and CDR2 FQNNGV. This CDR3 comprises 14 residues. V was pared by 0 bases and J by 4 bases, with 10 bases between. The CDR3 sequence: CASSLDRRGYEQYF. In DNA form, the CDR3 reads TGTGCCAGCAGCTTAGATCGACGAGGGTACGAGCAGTACTTC.

This chain uses TRBV30 with TRBJ1-5; D uncertain. The CDR3 length is 13 residues. Trimming pared 5 bases from V and 2 bases from J, leaving 10 bases between. The germline gives CDR1 GTSNPN, CDR2 SVGIG (reference sequence). CDR3 protein: CAWSGGGNQPQHF. The CDR3 coding sequence is TGTGCCTGGTCGGGCGGGGGCAATCAGCCCCAGCATTTT.

The chain uses TRBV6-5 and TRBJ1-2; no clear D. This CDR3 has 14 residues. The V end was cut by 0 bases, the J end by 1 base, with 6 bases between. CDR1 and CDR2 from the germline V gene are MNHEY and SVGAGI. The CDR3 sequence: CASSYSRVNYGYTF. Written as DNA, the CDR3 is TGTGCCAGCAGTTACTCGCGGGTTAACTATGGCTACACCTTC.

The chain employs TRBV30 and TRBJ1-2; D perhaps matches TRBD1 (5 bases). The CDR3 is 14 amino acids. CDR1 and CDR2 (germline): GTSNPN, SVGIG (reference sequence). V was clipped by 8 bases and J by 4 bases, with 20 bases between them. CDR3 DNA sequence: TGTGCCCGTGCAAGGGGAGCCACGCTCTATGGCTACACCTTC. It encodes CARARGATLYGYTF.

The chain combines TRBV5-4 with TRBJ1-2; 8 bases match TRBD1. After removal of 7 bases from V and 4 bases from J, the junction contained 6 bases not matched to a gene. The length of the CDR3 is 13 residues. The germline CDR1 and CDR2 sequences are SGHNT and YYREEE (reference sequence). CDR3 residues: CASGQGGSYGYTF. The CDR3 coding sequence is TGTGCCAGCGGACAGGGAGGATCCTATGGCTACACCTTC.

This clone has only one observation. V is TRBV10-3 and J is TRBJ2-7; D might be TRBD2 (5 bases). The CDR3 is 15 amino acids. CDR1 is ENHRY, CDR2 SYGVKD, per germline. Deletions cut 2 bases from V and 1 base from J, with 12 bases between. DNA for the CDR3: TGTGCCATCAGTGAGGGACTCATGTCTTCCTACGAGCAGTACTTC. It translates to CAISEGLMSSYEQYF.

The chain employs TRBV5-1 and TRBJ1-2; D is uncertain. Germline V CDR1 and CDR2: SGHRS, YFSETQ. V dropped 0 bases and J dropped 14 bases, with 17 bases sitting between them. CDR3 length: 13 residues. The CDR3 nucleotides read TGCGCCAGCAGCTTGGACATTGGTATGGCTATGACCTTC. Translation gives CASSLDIGMAMTF. Together with reference TRBV5-1 and TRBJ1-2, the CDR3 gives the full variable domain: KAGVTQTPRYLIKTRGQQVTLSCSPISGHRSVSWYQQTPGQGLQFLFEYFSETQRNKGNFPGRFSGRQFSNSRSEMNVSTLELGDSALYLCASSLDIGMAMTFGSGTRLTVV.

In its sample, this clone ranks as medium-sized. The chain combines TRBV29-1 with TRBJ1-2; D gene unclear. With 1 base removed from V and 7 bases from J, the gap between germline ends came to 10 bases. The CDR3 spans 12 residues. The germline V gene has CDR1 SQVTM and CDR2 ANQGSEA. CDR3 loop: CSVEVVAGGYTF. CDR3 in DNA: TGCAGCGTTGAAGTTGTGGCCGGTGGCTACACCTTC. Drawing the rest from reference TRBV29-1 and TRBJ1-2, the complete variable domain is SAVISQKPSRDICQRGTSLTIQCQVDSQVTMMFWYRQQPGQSLTLIATANQGSEATYESGFVIDKFPISRPNLTFSTLTVSNMSPEDSSIYLCSVEVVAGGYTFGSGTRLTVV.

This clone was seen just once. The gene calls are TRBV5-1 and TRBJ2-5, with 8 bases lining up with TRBD2. The CDR3 sequence is 14 residues long. J lost 4 bases, V lost 2 bases, and 4 bases had no gene match. The germline CDR1 and CDR2 sequences are SGHRS and YFSETQ. CDR3 residues: CASSFGGARETQYF. DNA for the CDR3: TGCGCCAGCAGCTTCGGGGGGGCCCGAGAGACCCAGTACTTC.

This clone was seen a single time. The chain recombines TRBV2 with TRBJ1-5; D unresolved. V lost 0 bases to trimming and J lost 0 bases, with 3 bases between them. From germline, CDR1 is SNHLY and CDR2 FYNNEI. This CDR3 spans 14 amino acids. The CDR3 DNA reads as TGTGCCAGCAGTGAAGCTTATAGCAATCAGCCCCAGCATTTT. Translated: CASSEAYSNQPQHF.